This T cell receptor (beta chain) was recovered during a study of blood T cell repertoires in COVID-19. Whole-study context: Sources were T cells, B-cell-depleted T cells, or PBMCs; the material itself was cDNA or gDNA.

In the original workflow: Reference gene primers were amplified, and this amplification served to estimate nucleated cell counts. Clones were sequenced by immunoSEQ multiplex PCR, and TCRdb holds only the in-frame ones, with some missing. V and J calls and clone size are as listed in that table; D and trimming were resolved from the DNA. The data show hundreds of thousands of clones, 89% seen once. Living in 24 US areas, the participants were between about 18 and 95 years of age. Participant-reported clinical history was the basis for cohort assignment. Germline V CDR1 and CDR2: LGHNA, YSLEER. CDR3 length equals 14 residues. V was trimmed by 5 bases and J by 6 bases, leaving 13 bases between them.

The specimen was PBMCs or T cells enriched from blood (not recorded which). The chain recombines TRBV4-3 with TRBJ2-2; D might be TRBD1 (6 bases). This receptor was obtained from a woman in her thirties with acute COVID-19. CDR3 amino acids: CASSIYQGPGELFF. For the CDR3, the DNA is TGCGCCAGCAGCATATACCAGGGGCCCGGGGAGCTGTTTTTT.